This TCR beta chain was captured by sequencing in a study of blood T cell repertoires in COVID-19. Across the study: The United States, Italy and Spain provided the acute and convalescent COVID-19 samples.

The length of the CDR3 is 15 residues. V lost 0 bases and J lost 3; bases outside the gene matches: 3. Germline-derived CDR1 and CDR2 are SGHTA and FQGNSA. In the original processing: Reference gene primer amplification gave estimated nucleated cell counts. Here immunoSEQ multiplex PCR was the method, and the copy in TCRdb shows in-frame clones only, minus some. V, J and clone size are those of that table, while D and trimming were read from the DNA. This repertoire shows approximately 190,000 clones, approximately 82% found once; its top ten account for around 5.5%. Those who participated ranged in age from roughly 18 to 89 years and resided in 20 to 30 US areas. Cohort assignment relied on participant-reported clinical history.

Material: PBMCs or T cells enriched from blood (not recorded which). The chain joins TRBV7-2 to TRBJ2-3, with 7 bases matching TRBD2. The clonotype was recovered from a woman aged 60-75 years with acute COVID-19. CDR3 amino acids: CASSLAGGWTDTQYF. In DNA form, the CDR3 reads TGTGCCAGCAGCTTAGCGGGGGGGTGGACAGATACGCAGTATTTT.